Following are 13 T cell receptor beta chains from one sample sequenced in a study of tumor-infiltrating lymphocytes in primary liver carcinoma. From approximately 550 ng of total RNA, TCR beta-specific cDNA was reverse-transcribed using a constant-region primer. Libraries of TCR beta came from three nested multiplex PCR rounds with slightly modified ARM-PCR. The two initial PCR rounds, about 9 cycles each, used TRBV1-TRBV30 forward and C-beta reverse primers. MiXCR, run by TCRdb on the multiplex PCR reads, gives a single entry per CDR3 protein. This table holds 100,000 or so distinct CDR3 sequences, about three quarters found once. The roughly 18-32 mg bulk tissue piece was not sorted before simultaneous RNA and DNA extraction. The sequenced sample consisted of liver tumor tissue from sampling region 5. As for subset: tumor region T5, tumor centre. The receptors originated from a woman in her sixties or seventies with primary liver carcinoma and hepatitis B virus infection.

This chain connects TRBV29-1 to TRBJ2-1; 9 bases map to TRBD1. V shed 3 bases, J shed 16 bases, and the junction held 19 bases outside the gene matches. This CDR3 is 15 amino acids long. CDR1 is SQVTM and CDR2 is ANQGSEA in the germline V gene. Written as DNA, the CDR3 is TGCAGCGTTGAGGGGACAGGGTCTTCCCTAGAGACCCAATTCTTC. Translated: CSVEGTGSSLETQFF.

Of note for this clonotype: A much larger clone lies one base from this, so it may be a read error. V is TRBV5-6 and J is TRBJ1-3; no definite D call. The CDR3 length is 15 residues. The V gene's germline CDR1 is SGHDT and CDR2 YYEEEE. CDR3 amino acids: CTSSSRFGSRNTIYF. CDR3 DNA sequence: TGTACCAGCAGCTCACGGTTTGGATCCAGGAACACCATATATTTT.

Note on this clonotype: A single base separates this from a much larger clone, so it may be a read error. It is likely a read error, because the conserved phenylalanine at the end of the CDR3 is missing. The CDR3: CASSLKPTSGNYEQYY. As DNA, the CDR3 is TGCGCCAGCAGCTTGAAGCCGACTAGCGGGAACTACGAGCAGTACTAC. The rearrangement links TRBV5-1 to TRBJ2-7, with 11 bases fitting TRBD2. The CDR3 extends over 16 amino acids. V shed 1 base, J shed 3 bases, and the junction held 6 bases outside the gene matches. CDR1 is SGHRS and CDR2 is YFSETQ in the germline V gene.

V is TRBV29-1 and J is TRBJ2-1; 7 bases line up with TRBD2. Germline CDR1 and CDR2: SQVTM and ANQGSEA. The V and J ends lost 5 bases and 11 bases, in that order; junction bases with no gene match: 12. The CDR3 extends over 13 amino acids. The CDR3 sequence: CSVKRDRYNKQFF. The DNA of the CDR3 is TGCAGCGTTAAGCGGGATCGCTACAACAAGCAGTTCTTC.

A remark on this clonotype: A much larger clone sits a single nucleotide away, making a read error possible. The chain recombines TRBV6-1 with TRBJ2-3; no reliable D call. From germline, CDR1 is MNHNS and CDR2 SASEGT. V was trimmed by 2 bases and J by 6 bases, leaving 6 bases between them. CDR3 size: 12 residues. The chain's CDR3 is CASSEIADTQYF. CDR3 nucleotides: TGTGCCAGCAGTGAAATTGCTGATACGCAGTATTTT.

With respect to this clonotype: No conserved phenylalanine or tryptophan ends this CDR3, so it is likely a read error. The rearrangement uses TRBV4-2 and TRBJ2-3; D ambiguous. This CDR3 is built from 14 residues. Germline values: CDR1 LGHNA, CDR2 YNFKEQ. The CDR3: CVSSQDGQQDSQYL. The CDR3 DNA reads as TGTGTCAGCAGCCAAGATGGGCAGCAAGATTCGCAGTATTTA.

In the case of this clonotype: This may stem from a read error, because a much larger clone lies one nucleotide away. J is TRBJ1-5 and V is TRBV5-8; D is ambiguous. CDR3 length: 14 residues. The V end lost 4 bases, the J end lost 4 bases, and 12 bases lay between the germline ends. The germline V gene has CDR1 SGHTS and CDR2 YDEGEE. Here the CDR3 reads CASSLETGNQPQHF. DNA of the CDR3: TGTGCCAGCAGCCTTGAGACGGGAAATCAGCCCCAGCATTTT.

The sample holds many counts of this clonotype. This chain's CDR3 is CASSQGANQQFF. The CDR3 coding sequence is TGTGCCAGCAGCCAAGGGGCTAATCAGCAGTTCTTC. The V and J genes are TRBV4-2 and TRBJ2-1, with D hard to call. V was pared by 1 base and J by 11 bases, with 9 bases between. The germline CDR1 and CDR2 sequences are LGHNA and YNFKEQ. The length of the CDR3 is 12 residues.

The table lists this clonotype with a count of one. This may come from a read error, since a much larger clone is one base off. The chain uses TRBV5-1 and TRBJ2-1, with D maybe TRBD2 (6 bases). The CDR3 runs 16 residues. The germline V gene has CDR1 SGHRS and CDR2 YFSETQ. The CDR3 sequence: CTSSLVSGSSYNEQFF. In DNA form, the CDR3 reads TGCACCAGCAGCTTGGTTAGCGGAAGCTCCTACAATGAGCAGTTCTTC.

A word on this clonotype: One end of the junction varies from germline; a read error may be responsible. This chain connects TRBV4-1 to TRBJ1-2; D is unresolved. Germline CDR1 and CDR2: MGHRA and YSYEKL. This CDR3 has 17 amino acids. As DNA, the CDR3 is TGCGCCAGCGGCCAGTTGCGGTTGGTCCTAGTCGCGGGGAGCTACACCTTC. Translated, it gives CASGQLRLVLVAGSYTF.

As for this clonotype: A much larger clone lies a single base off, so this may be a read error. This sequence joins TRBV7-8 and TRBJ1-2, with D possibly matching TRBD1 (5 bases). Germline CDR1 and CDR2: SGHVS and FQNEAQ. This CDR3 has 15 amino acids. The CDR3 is CASSLDRDRNYGYAF. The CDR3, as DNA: TGTGCCAGCAGCTTAGATCGGGACCGTAACTATGGCTACGCCTTC. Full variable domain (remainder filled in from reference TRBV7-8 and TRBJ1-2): GAGVSQSPRYKVAKRGQDVALRCDPISGHVSLFWYQQALGQGPEFLTYFQNEAQLDKSGLPSDRFFAERPEGSVSTLKIQRTQQEDSAVYLCASSLDRDRNYGYAFGSGTRLTVV.

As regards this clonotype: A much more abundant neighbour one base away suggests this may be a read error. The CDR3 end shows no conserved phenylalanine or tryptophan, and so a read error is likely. CDR3 in DNA: TGTGCCAGCAGCGGGACTAGCGGGGAGCTGTTTTAT. Translation gives CASSGTSGELFY. The rearrangement links TRBV28 to TRBJ2-2; 8 bases fit TRBD2. The CDR3 runs 12 residues. Germline assignment: CDR1 MDHEN and CDR2 SYDVKM. V lost 6 bases, J lost 7 bases, and 1 base stayed unmatched.

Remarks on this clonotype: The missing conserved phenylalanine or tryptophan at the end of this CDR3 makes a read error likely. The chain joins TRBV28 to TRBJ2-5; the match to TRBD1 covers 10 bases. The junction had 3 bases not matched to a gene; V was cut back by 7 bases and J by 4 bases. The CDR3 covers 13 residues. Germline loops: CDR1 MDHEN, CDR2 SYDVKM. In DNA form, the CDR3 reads TGTGCCAGCAACGGACAGGGGGTAGAGACCCAGTACTCC. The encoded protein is CASNGQGVETQYS.